Below are 6 T cell receptor beta chains sequenced from a single sample in a study of cytomegalovirus exposure and HLA in healthy donors. PCR involved 60 Vbeta and 13 Jbeta primers. Assay used: immunoSEQ multiplex PCR; TCRdb lists only in-frame clones, some missing. The sample has around 89,000 clones, 81% seen once; the top ten hold 1% to 1.5%. Source material: PBMCs. Every receptor here comes from a girl aged 2-10 years in good health and CMV-seropositive.

The genes are TRBV5-1 and TRBJ2-1, with D maybe TRBD2 (6 bases). This CDR3 contains 15 residues. With 1 base removed from V and 1 base from J, the gap between germline ends came to 9 bases. Germline CDR1 SGHRS, CDR2 YFSETQ. The CDR3 spells CASSLREWSYNEQFF. The CDR3 nucleotides are TGCGCCAGCAGCTTGCGGGAGTGGTCCTACAATGAGCAGTTCTTC.

The chain links TRBV18 to TRBJ2-3, with a tentative D call TRBD2 (5 bases). The CDR3 loop spans 15 amino acids. CDR1 and CDR2 (germline): KGHSH, LQKENI. The V end lost 2 bases, the J end lost 0 bases, and 9 bases lay between the germline ends. Written as DNA, the CDR3 is TGTGCCAGCTCACCAAACGGGGATAGCACAGATACGCAGTATTTT. It translates to CASSPNGDSTDTQYF. Drawing the rest from reference TRBV18 and TRBJ2-3, the complete variable domain is NAGVMQNPRHLVRRRGQEARLRCSPMKGHSHVYWYRQLPEEGLKFMVYLQKENIIDESGMPKERFSAEFPKEGPSILRIQQVVRGDSAAYFCASSPNGDSTDTQYFGPGTRLTVL.

The chain is built from TRBV19 and TRBJ2-1; 11 bases agree with TRBD1. The CDR3 runs 16 residues. V lost 2 bases, J lost 8 bases, and 8 bases stayed unmatched. Germline V lookup: CDR1 LNHDA, CDR2 SQIVND (reference sequence). The CDR3, as DNA: TGTGCCAGTAGTATAAGGGACAGGGGGTATACAGATGAGCAGTTCTTC. It encodes CASSIRDRGYTDEQFF.

The chain combines TRBV9 with TRBJ2-2; D is possibly TRBD2 (5 bases). V dropped 3 bases and J dropped 5 bases, with 20 bases sitting between them. CDR1 and CDR2 (germline): SGDLS, YYNGEE. This CDR3 comprises 17 residues. This chain's CDR3 is CASSGFSDLAPTGELFF. CDR3 nucleotide sequence: TGTGCCAGCAGCGGTTTCAGCGACCTAGCACCGACCGGGGAGCTGTTTTTT.

The V and J genes are TRBV10-3 and TRBJ2-1, with D unresolved. The germline gives CDR1 ENHRY, CDR2 SYGVKD. Trimming shortened V by 3 bases and J by 9 bases, and 6 bases separated the two germline ends. The CDR3 is 11 amino acids. Written as DNA, the CDR3 is TGTGCCATCAGTGAAGCCCTTGAGCAGTTCTTC. It yields the protein CAISEALEQFF.

A single count supports this clone. The chain joins TRBV19 to TRBJ2-3; possible D gene TRBD1, 5 bases. Per the germline V gene, CDR1 is LNHDA and CDR2 is SQIVND (reference sequence). This CDR3 contains 13 residues. The V gene lost 2 bases and the J gene lost 3 bases, with 6 bases spanning the gap. The CDR3 protein is CASSIQGTDTQYF. The CDR3 nucleotides read TGTGCCAGTAGTATACAGGGAACAGATACGCAGTATTTT. Together with reference TRBV19 and TRBJ2-3, the CDR3 gives the full variable domain: DGGITQSPKYLFRKEGQNVTLSCEQNLNHDAMYWYRQDPGQGLRLIYYSQIVNDFQKGDIAEGYSVSREKKESFPLTVTSAQKNPTAFYLCASSIQGTDTQYFGPGTRLTVL.